This TCR beta chain was identified during a study of T-cell memory formation after mild COVID-19. One entry per CDR3 protein results from TCRdb running MiXCR on the 5' RACE reads. This sample has hundreds of thousands of distinct CDR3 sequences, with 20% to 30% found just once. Only a few counts were recorded for this clonotype. The CDR3 runs to 11 residues. The V segment lost 4 bases and the J segment 15 bases; nucleotides outside the gene matches: 2. CDR1 and CDR2 (germline): KGHDR, SFDVKD. This clonotype originated in an adult woman who had mild COVID-19 (a few samples of this study predate the infection). Cell type and time point are not known. The V and J genes are TRBV24-1 and TRBJ2-1; 10 positions match TRBD2. Sequenced sample: PBMCs or a T cell subset sorted from them (not recorded which). In DNA, the CDR3 is TGTGCCACCAGTGAGGGGACTAGCGCGTTCTTC. This gives the protein CATSEGTSAFF.